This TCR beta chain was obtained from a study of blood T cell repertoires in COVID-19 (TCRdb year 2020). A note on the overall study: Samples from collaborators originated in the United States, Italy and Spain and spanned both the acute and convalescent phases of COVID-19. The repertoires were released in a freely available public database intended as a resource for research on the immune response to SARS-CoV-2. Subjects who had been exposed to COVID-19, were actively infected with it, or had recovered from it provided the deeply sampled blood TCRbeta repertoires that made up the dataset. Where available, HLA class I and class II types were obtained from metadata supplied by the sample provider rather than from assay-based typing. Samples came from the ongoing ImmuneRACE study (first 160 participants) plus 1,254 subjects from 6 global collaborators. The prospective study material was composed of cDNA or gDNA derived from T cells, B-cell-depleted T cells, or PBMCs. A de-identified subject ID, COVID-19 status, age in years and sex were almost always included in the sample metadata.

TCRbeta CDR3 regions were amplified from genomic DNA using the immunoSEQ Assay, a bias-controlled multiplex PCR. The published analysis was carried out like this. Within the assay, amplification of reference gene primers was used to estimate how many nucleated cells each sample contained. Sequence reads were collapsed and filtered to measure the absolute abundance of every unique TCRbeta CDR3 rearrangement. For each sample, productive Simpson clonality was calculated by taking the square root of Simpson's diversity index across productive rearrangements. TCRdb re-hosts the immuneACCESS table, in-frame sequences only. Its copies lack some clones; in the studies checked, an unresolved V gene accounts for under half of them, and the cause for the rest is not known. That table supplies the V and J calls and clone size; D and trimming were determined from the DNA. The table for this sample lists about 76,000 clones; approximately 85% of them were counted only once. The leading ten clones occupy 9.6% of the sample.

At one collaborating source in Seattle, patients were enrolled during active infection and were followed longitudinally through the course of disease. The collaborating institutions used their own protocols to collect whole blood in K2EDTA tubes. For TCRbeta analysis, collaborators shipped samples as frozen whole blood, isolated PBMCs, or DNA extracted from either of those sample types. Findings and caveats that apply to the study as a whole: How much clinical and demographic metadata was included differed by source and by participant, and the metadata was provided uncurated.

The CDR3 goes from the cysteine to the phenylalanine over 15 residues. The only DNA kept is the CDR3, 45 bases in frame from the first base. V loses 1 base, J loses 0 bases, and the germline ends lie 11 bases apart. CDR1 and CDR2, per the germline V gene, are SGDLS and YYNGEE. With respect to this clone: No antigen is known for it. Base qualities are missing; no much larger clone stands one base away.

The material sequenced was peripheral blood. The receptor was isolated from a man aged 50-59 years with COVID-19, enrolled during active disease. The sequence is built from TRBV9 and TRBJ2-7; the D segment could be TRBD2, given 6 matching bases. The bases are TGTGCCAGCAGCGTAAAAATGCGGGACTCCTACGAGCAGTACTTC. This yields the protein CASSVKMRDSYEQYF.